Presented here are 17 T cell receptor beta chains from one specimen sequenced in a study of blood T cell repertoires in COVID-19 (dated by TCRdb to about 2020). Libraries were prepared through the immunoSEQ multiplex PCR assay. TCRdb obtained this table from immuneACCESS and retained in-frame rearrangements with V and J assigned. These tables miss some clones; where compared with another copy, unresolved V genes account for less than half of the shortfall, and the remainder is unexplained. Counted in this sample were 250,000 to 300,000 clones; approximately 85% of them appeared once. The ten largest clonotypes hold approximately 2% of the sample. What was sequenced was PBMCs or T cells enriched from blood (not recorded which). The receptor source for this set is a woman in her fifties or sixties who had recovered from COVID-19.

The genes are TRBV6-5 and TRBJ1-2, with 11 nucleotides matching TRBD1. This CDR3 comprises 15 residues. CDR1 MNHEY and CDR2 SVGAGI come from the germline V gene. The J segment lost 7 bases and the V segment lost 5 bases, leaving 9 bases of the junction unmatched. The CDR3 protein is CASSLGQGAIGGYTF. CDR3 nucleotides: TGTGCCAGCAGTCTCGGACAGGGGGCGATAGGTGGCTACACCTTC.

This chain links TRBV27 with TRBJ1-1; D possibly corresponds to TRBD1 (6 bases). The germline gives CDR1 MNHEY, CDR2 SMNVEV (reference sequence). Trimming took 3 bases from V and 7 from J, leaving 12 bases between them. The CDR3 contains 13 residues. The CDR3 sequence is CASSFYRAGEAFF. The CDR3 nucleotides are TGTGCCAGCAGTTTCTACAGGGCGGGTGAAGCTTTCTTT.

J is TRBJ1-1 and V is TRBV5-1; D gene uncertain. There are 14 residues in the CDR3. V was trimmed by 4 bases and J by 1 base, leaving 11 bases between them. Germline-derived CDR1 and CDR2 are SGHRS and YFSETQ. The CDR3 DNA sequence: TGCGCCAGCAGCGCCTTACCGGGGAACACTGAAGCTTTCTTT. Protein product: CASSALPGNTEAFF.

The chain is built from TRBV11-2 and TRBJ2-1; 8 bases match TRBD2. The CDR3 contains 15 residues. From germline, CDR1 is SGHAT and CDR2 FQNNGV. V lost 6 bases to trimming and J lost 2 bases; unmatched junction nucleotides: 6. CDR3 bases: TGTGCCAGCAGTTCAACTAGCGGAGCCTACAATGAGCAGTTCTTC. Translated: CASSSTSGAYNEQFF. Full variable domain (rest looked up from reference TRBV11-2 and TRBJ2-1): EAGVAQSPRYKIIEKRQSVAFWCNPISGHATLYWYQQILGQGPKLLIQFQNNGVVDDSQLPKDRFSAERLKGVDSTLKIQPAKLEDSAVYLCASSSTSGAYNEQFFGPGTRLTVL.

This clone appeared once. This chain joins TRBV12-3 or TRBV12-4 and TRBJ1-4; 8 bases are shared with TRBD1. V lost 5 bases to trimming and J lost 7 bases; unmatched junction nucleotides: 3. The CDR3 is made up of 13 amino acids. CDR3 in DNA: TGTGCCAGCAGTCCAGGGACAGGTGAAAAACTGTTTTTT. Its translation is CASSPGTGEKLFF.

The gene calls are TRBV19 and TRBJ2-1; 8 bases are a match to TRBD1. This CDR3 region has 15 residues. With 3 bases clipped from V and 9 bases from J, the junction kept 10 bases outside the gene matches. The germline V gene has CDR1 LNHDA and CDR2 SQIVND (reference sequence). CDR3 in DNA: TGTGCCAGTAGTATTCAAGCAGGACAGGGAGGTGAGCAGTTCTTC. It encodes CASSIQAGQGGEQFF.

The rearrangement uses TRBV2 and TRBJ2-5; D is possibly TRBD1 (6 bases). The CDR3 extends over 13 amino acids. Trimming removed 2 bases at V and 5 bases at J, with 9 bases between. Germline V CDR1 and CDR2: SNHLY, FYNNEI. This CDR3 reads CASSETRGETQYF. CDR3 bases: TGTGCCAGCAGTGAAACTAGGGGGGAGACCCAGTACTTC.

The chain links TRBV7-8 to TRBJ2-2; D not resolved. CDR3 length: 15 residues. The V and J ends lost 4 bases and 5 bases respectively, with 14 bases between them. The germline V gene has CDR1 SGHVS and CDR2 FQNEAQ. DNA for the CDR3: TGTGCCAGCAGCTCAATACACCAGGCTACCGGGGAGCTGTTTTTT. This codes for CASSSIHQATGELFF.

The rearrangement links TRBV30 to TRBJ1-1; 7 nucleotides line up with TRBD1. The CDR3 is made up of 14 amino acids. V gave up 3 bases and J gave up 1 base; unmatched junction bases: 5. Germline CDR1 is GTSNPN and CDR2 is SVGIG (reference sequence). The CDR3 coding sequence is TGTGCCTGGAGCCCACGACAGGGGAACACTGAAGCTTTCTTT. Translation: CAWSPRQGNTEAFF.

This rearrangement joins TRBV19 to TRBJ2-2, with TRBD1 identical over 8 bases. This CDR3 region has 16 residues. The V gene end was trimmed by 7 bases and the J gene end by 5 bases; junction bases not matched to a gene: 12. The germline V gene encodes CDR1 LNHDA and CDR2 SQIVND (reference sequence). Written as DNA, the CDR3 is TGTGCCAGTACAGATCCGGGAACAGGGGGAACCGGGGAGCTGTTTTTT. Its translation is CASTDPGTGGTGELFF.

This chain links TRBV5-1 with TRBJ1-1; 8 positions agree with TRBD1. This CDR3 comprises 17 residues. Trimming cost V 3 bases and J 1 base; bases outside gene matches: 11. The germline V gene has CDR1 SGHRS and CDR2 YFSETQ. The CDR3: CASSSPDRDVSNTEAFF. The CDR3 DNA reads TGCGCCAGCAGCTCGCCGGACAGGGACGTGTCGAACACTGAAGCTTTCTTT.

The rearrangement links TRBV5-1 to TRBJ2-3; 8 nucleotides align to TRBD2. This CDR3 has 16 residues. CDR1 is SGHRS, CDR2 YFSETQ, per germline. Losses at the gene ends were 4 bases for V and 3 bases for J; bases not matched to a gene: 10. DNA for the CDR3: TGCGCCAGCAGCCGGGACCGGGGGGGAGGTACAGATACGCAGTATTTT. This sequence encodes CASSRDRGGGTDTQYF.

The chain uses TRBV5-8 and TRBJ1-5; D unclear. This CDR3 is 15 amino acids long. Germline CDR1 SGHTS, CDR2 YDEGEE. V dropped 1 base and J dropped 0 bases, with 8 bases sitting between them. This CDR3 is CASSLLAYSNQPQHF. The DNA of the CDR3 is TGTGCCAGCAGCTTGTTAGCGTATAGCAATCAGCCCCAGCATTTT. The entire variable domain, with the rest obtained from reference TRBV5-8 and TRBJ1-5, is as follows: EAGVTQSPTHLIKTRGQQATLRCSPISGHTSVYWYQQALGLGLQFLLWYDEGEERNRGNFPPRFSGRQFPNYSSELNVNALELEDSALYLCASSLLAYSNQPQHFGDGTRLSIL.

CDR3 sequence: CASSFNRNSPLHF. In DNA form, the CDR3 reads TGTGCCAGCAGTTTTAACAGAAATTCACCCCTCCACTTT. The genes are TRBV12-3 or TRBV12-4 and TRBJ1-6; D is unclear. This CDR3 is built from 13 residues. Trimming cost V 3 bases and J 7 bases, with 7 bases left between them.

This chain joins TRBV27 and TRBJ2-5; 11 positions match TRBD1. Unmatched junction bases numbered 10, after V lost 10 bases and J lost 9 bases. In germline, CDR1 is MNHEY, CDR2 SMNVEV (reference sequence). This CDR3 is 13 amino acids long. The CDR3 loop is CATGQGASLAQYF. The CDR3, as DNA: TGTGCCACCGGACAGGGGGCATCTTTAGCCCAGTACTTC.

This clone appeared once. The chain joins TRBV2 to TRBJ2-7; 10 nucleotides line up with TRBD2. V shed 3 bases and J 6 bases; nucleotides not matched to a gene: 2. The CDR3 runs 13 residues. Germline V gene sequence: CDR1 SNHLY, CDR2 FYNNEI. The CDR3 is CASSDWTSGEQYF. The CDR3 coding sequence is TGTGCCAGCAGTGATTGGACTAGCGGCGAGCAGTACTTC.

In this sample, this clone turned up once. J is TRBJ1-2 and V is TRBV6-4, with D perhaps matching TRBD1 (5 bases). V lost 4 bases to trimming and J lost 4 bases, with 13 bases between them. The germline gives CDR1 MRHNA, CDR2 SNTAGT. The CDR3 extends over 14 amino acids. CDR3 sequence (DNA): TGTGCCAGCAGTGCGGGGGGTTCTATCTATGGCTACACCTTC. This codes for CASSAGGSIYGYTF.